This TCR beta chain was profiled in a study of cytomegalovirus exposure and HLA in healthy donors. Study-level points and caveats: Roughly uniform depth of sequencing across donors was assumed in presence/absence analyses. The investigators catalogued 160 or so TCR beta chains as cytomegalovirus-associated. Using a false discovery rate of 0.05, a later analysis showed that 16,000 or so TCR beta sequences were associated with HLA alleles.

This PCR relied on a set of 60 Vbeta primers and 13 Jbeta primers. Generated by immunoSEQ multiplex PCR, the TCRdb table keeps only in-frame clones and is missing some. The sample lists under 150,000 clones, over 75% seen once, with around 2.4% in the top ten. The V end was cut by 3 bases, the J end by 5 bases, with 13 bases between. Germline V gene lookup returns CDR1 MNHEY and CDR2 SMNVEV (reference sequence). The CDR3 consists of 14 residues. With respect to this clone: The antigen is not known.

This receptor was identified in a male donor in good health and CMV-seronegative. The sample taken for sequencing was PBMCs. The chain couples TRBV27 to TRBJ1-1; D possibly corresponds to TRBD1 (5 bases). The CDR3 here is CASSFLGGVTEAFF. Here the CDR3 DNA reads TGTGCCAGCAGTTTTTTGGGGGGGGTAACTGAAGCTTTCTTT.